This T cell receptor beta chain was captured in a study of shared clonotypes between healthy human individuals. The CDR3 spans 14 residues. V shed 4 bases and J 4 bases; nucleotides not matched to a gene: 10. Per germline, CDR1 SQVTM and CDR2 ANQGSEA. Investigators spread the genomic DNA of each subset evenly over several immunoSEQ plates. Data came from immunoSEQ multiplex PCR; TCRdb stores just in-frame clones and leaves some out. The sample has about 2,100,000 clones, approximately 94% seen once. A remark on this clone: Its antigen is not identified.

Findings of the study overall: Clonotype sharing across four donors was observed for around 5% of naive CD4 clonotypes. A generally larger estimated richness was seen in naive subsets than in memory subsets. Relative to clonotypes present in all four donors, those not shared had lower generation probabilities.

CD45RO negativity and positive selection for CCR7 defined naive CD8 cells, a population that excluded terminally differentiated effector memory CD45RA+ cells. The V gene is TRBV29-1, the J gene TRBJ2-7, with 7 bases that match TRBD1. Sequencing used naive CD8+ T cells from PBMCs. This TCR was sampled from a man younger than 35 in good health. Some clones in this sample may be carry-over from other donors' samples. The CDR3 DNA reads as TGCAGCGTTGGGGCCCGAACAGGGGAATACGAGCAGTACTTC. Protein product: CSVGARTGEYEQYF.